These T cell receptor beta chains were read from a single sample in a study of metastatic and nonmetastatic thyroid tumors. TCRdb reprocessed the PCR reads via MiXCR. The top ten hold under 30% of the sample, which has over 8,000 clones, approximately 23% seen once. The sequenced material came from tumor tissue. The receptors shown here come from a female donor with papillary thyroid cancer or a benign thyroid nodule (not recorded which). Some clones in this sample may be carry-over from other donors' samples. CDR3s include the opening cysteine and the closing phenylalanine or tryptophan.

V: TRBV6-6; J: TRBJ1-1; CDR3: CASSYGGAFSEAFF
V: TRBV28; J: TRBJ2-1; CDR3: CASSFSDDSNEQFF
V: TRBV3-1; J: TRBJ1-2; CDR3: CASSQRVGRNTF
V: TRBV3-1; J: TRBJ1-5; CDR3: CASSQALNQPQHF
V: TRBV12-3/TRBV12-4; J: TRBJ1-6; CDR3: CASSYRINSPLHF
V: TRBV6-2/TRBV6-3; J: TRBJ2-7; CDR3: CASSFGLAGGRYEQYF
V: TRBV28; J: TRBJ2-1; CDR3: CASSLGRIASNEQFF
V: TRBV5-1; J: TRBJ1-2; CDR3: CASSLKGPNYGYTF
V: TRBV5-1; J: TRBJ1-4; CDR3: CASRFGDGGEKLFF
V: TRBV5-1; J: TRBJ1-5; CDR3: CASSSEVGVYQPQHF
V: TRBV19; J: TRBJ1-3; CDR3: CASSTGGSGNTIYF
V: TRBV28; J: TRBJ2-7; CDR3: CASSLAGGDEQYF
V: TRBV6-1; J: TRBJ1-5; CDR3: CASGDRSNQPQHF
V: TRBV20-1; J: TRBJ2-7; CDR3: CSARPGGGPYEQYF
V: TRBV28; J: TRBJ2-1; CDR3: CASSLALSDPQQFF
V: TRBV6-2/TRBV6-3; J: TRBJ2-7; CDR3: CASSRLAGKGEQYF
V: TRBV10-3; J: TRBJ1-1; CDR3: CAISEVGMNTEAFF
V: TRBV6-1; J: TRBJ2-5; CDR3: CASNLLAGEVKTQYF